This TCR beta chain derives from a study of blood T cell repertoires in COVID-19. Looking at the study overall: Whether acute or convalescent, the COVID-19 samples came from the United States, Italy and Spain. The cDNA or gDNA used as material had been derived from T cells, B-cell-depleted T cells, or PBMCs.

Here immunoSEQ multiplex PCR was the method, and the copy in TCRdb shows in-frame clones only, minus some. The data show almost 500,000 clones, about 85% seen once. Cohorts were assigned according to the clinical history that participants reported. Two negative PCRs, clearance, or symptom resolution characterized the recovered Cohort 3 donors. This CDR3 comprises 12 residues. Germline loops: CDR1 ENHRY, CDR2 SYGVKD. V was clipped by 10 bases and J by 3 bases, with 12 bases between them. The sequence was obtained from a woman aged 55-69 years who had recovered from COVID-19. The sample comprised PBMCs or T cells enriched from blood (not recorded which). The V call is TRBV10-3, the J call TRBJ1-2; the D gene is possibly TRBD1 (5 bases). CDR3: CATWGGDYGYTF. The CDR3 nucleotides are TGTGCCACTTGGGGGGGAGACTATGGCTACACCTTC.